Shown below are 17 T cell receptor beta chains from a single sample sequenced in a study of blood T cell repertoires in COVID-19. Method: immunoSEQ multiplex PCR; TCRdb's copy keeps in-frame clones and lacks some. This table has some 160,000 clones, more than 70% appearing once. Sequencing was done on a sample of peripheral blood. The receptors here all came from a man aged 55 to 70 with acute or convalescent COVID-19.

The genes are TRBV11-2 and TRBJ2-5; TRBD2 matches at 12 bases. This CDR3 is 16 amino acids long. V was pared by 4 bases and J by 2 bases, with 5 bases of the junction left unmatched. Germline loops: CDR1 SGHAT, CDR2 FQNNGV. This CDR3 reads CASSSSGGAQQETQYF. The CDR3 DNA reads as TGTGCCAGCAGCTCTAGCGGGGGGGCTCAGCAAGAGACCCAGTACTTC. The full variable domain, rest sourced from reference TRBV11-2 and TRBJ2-5, is EAGVAQSPRYKIIEKRQSVAFWCNPISGHATLYWYQQILGQGPKLLIQFQNNGVVDDSQLPKDRFSAERLKGVDSTLKIQPAKLEDSAVYLCASSSSGGAQQETQYFGPGTRLLVL.

This chain connects TRBV3-1 (or the pseudogene TRBV3-2) to TRBJ1-4, with 9 bases matching TRBD1. Germline CDR1 is LGHDT and CDR2 is YNNKEL (reference sequence). The CDR3 loop spans 18 amino acids. V was pared by 5 bases and J by 4 bases, with 14 bases of the junction left unmatched. The CDR3 nucleotides read TGTGCCAGCAGCGCCCCACCCGGGACAGGGTTTAGTAATGAAAAACTGTTTTTT. Residues: CASSAPPGTGFSNEKLFF.

The chain joins TRBV12-5 to TRBJ1-4; 10 bases map to TRBD1. The junction had 4 bases not matched to a gene; V was cut back by 1 base and J by 8 bases. Germline V gene data show CDR1 as LGHNT and CDR2 as FRNRAP. This CDR3 has 15 residues. DNA for the CDR3: TGTGCTAGTGGTTTGGGGGACAGGGGCCCCGAAAAACTGTTTTTT. The encoded protein is CASGLGDRGPEKLFF.

This chain uses TRBV7-6 with TRBJ1-2, with TRBD1 identical over 8 bases. The trim removed 1 base at V and 2 bases at J, leaving 9 bases unmatched. In germline, CDR1 is SGHVS, CDR2 FNYEAQ. This CDR3 comprises 17 residues. The CDR3 bases are TGTGCCAGCAGCTTAGGGACAGGGAGCACCGGGAACTATGGCTACACCTTC. Encoded protein: CASSLGTGSTGNYGYTF.

This chain joins TRBV5-1 and TRBJ2-7; 10 bases line up with TRBD1. The V gene's germline CDR1 is SGHRS and CDR2 YFSETQ. The CDR3 runs 14 residues. The junction had 5 bases not matched to a gene; V was cut back by 4 bases and J by 4 bases. CDR3 residues: CASSPGTGVYEQYF. For the CDR3, the DNA is TGCGCCAGCAGCCCCGGGACAGGGGTATACGAGCAGTACTTC.

The chain employs TRBV2 and TRBJ1-1, with TRBD1 matching over 7 bases. The CDR3 is made up of 12 amino acids. CDR1 is SNHLY, CDR2 FYNNEI, per germline. The V and J ends lost 8 bases and 6 bases, in that order; junction bases with no gene match: 6. The CDR3 sequence is CASGHRGPEAFF. In nucleotides, the CDR3 is TGTGCCAGCGGACACAGGGGCCCTGAAGCTTTCTTT.

This sequence joins TRBV5-6 and TRBJ1-3; 9 bases match TRBD1. The germline CDR1 and CDR2 sequences are SGHDT and YYEEEE. The CDR3 covers 15 residues. V lost 2 bases, J lost 6 bases, and 6 bases stayed unmatched. Here the CDR3 reads CASSFDRGSANTIYF. CDR3 nucleotides: TGTGCCAGCAGCTTTGACAGGGGGTCCGCAAACACCATATATTTT.

CDR3 sequence (DNA): TGTGCCAGTGGGACAGGGCCGAACACTGAAGCTTTCTTT. Translation gives CASGTGPNTEAFF. This chain links TRBV19 with TRBJ1-1; 9 nucleotides match TRBD1. The V segment lost 8 bases and the J segment 1 base; nucleotides outside the gene matches: 2. Germline V CDR1 and CDR2: LNHDA, SQIVND (reference sequence). The CDR3 covers 13 residues.

The rearrangement uses TRBV6-6 and TRBJ1-1; 9 bases are a match to TRBD1. The V gene's germline CDR1 is MNHNY and CDR2 SVGAGI (reference sequence). CDR3 length: 16 residues. V lost 0 bases, J lost 11 bases, and 13 bases stayed unmatched. The CDR3, as DNA: TGTGCCAGCAGTTACTCGTCGACCGGGACAGGGAGGGTTGCTTTCTTT. Its translation: CASSYSSTGTGRVAFF.

The V call is TRBV19, the J call TRBJ1-1; no clear D. The CDR3 spans 13 residues. V was trimmed by 5 bases and J by 1 base, leaving 8 bases between them. CDR1 and CDR2 from the germline V gene are LNHDA and SQIVND (reference sequence). Written as DNA, the CDR3 is TGTGCCAGTAGTCTGTCCGGGAACACTGAAGCTTTCTTT. This gives the protein CASSLSGNTEAFF. Using reference TRBV19 and TRBJ1-1 for the parts outside the CDR3, the full variable domain is DGGITQSPKYLFRKEGQNVTLSCEQNLNHDAMYWYRQDPGQGLRLIYYSQIVNDFQKGDIAEGYSVSREKKESFPLTVTSAQKNPTAFYLCASSLSGNTEAFFGQGTRLTVV.

The chain uses TRBV4-1 and TRBJ1-1; D is uncertain. The CDR3 consists of 17 residues. Germline lookup yields CDR1 MGHRA and CDR2 YSYEKL. V was pared by 3 bases and J by 0 bases, with 17 bases between. CDR3 nucleotide sequence: TGCGCCAGCAGCCAGCTCCTCCGGTCCTCCATGAACACTGAAGCTTTCTTT. Translating gives CASSQLLRSSMNTEAFF.

The V gene is TRBV5-1, the J gene TRBJ2-1; D is ambiguous. The CDR3 totals 18 residues. CDR1 and CDR2 (germline): SGHRS, YFSETQ. V was shortened by 1 base and J by 0 bases, with 17 bases between the two germline ends. The CDR3 bases are TGCGCCAGCAGCTTGAGGTCTGCAGCTACTATCTCCTACAATGAGCAGTTCTTC. Its protein product is CASSLRSAATISYNEQFF.

The gene calls are TRBV6-5 and TRBJ2-3; TRBD1 matches at 7 bases. The CDR3 length is 15 residues. CDR1 and CDR2 from the germline V gene are MNHEY and SVGAGI. With V trimmed by 6 bases and J by 1 base, 7 bases remained unmatched. The CDR3 sequence: CASRKQGLGTDTQYF. The CDR3 DNA follows: TGTGCCAGCAGGAAACAGGGGTTGGGCACAGATACGCAGTATTTT.

This chain uses TRBV2 with TRBJ2-1, with D possibly matching TRBD2 (7 bases). The length of the CDR3 is 17 residues. V was shortened by 4 bases and J by 7 bases, with 23 bases between the two germline ends. CDR1 is SNHLY, CDR2 FYNNEI, per germline. Here the CDR3 DNA reads TGTGCCAGCAGTGTTAGTCTTCGGGGGGCGACAGCGAATGAGCAGTTCTTC. This encodes CASSVSLRGATANEQFF.

The chain carries TRBV9 and TRBJ2-3, with D perhaps matching TRBD2 (5 bases). The V and J ends lost 4 bases and 2 bases respectively, with 14 bases between them. The CDR3 runs 15 residues. Germline CDR1 SGDLS, CDR2 YYNGEE. The DNA of the CDR3 is TGTGCCAGCAGCAGAAGCCGGGGTCTCACAGATACGCAGTATTTT. It translates to CASSRSRGLTDTQYF.

The V gene is TRBV27, the J gene TRBJ1-2; TRBD1 matches 8 bases. Germline V CDR1 and CDR2: MNHEY, SMNVEV (reference sequence). The ends lost 6 bases at V and 4 bases at J; junction bases unmatched: 7. This CDR3 spans 14 amino acids. The CDR3 region is CASSPRDRTYGYTF. The DNA for the CDR3 is TGTGCCAGCAGCCCCAGGGACAGGACCTATGGCTACACCTTC.

This chain joins TRBV27 and TRBJ2-7, with D perhaps matching TRBD1 (5 bases). CDR3 size: 14 residues. CDR1 and CDR2 from the germline V gene are MNHEY and SMNVEV (reference sequence). Trimming removed 2 bases at V and 2 bases at J, with 10 bases between. CDR3 protein: CASSLVDMPYEQYF. The DNA for the CDR3 is TGTGCCAGCAGTTTAGTGGACATGCCCTACGAGCAGTACTTC.